This T cell receptor (beta chain) came from a study of CD8+ T cells in alopecia areata. In the study overall: Treatment of the treated patients consisted of oral tofacitinib, 5 to 10 mg twice daily.

cDNA prepared by RNA extraction and subsequent reverse transcription served as the template for sequencing. Some clones are missing from TCRdb's copy, which holds only in-frame ones; the method was immunoSEQ multiplex PCR. The data show about 200,000 clones, around 62% seen once. Germline CDR1 SQVTM, CDR2 ANQGSEA. This CDR3 is built from 13 residues. V trimming: 7 bases; J trimming: 5 bases; junction bases outside the gene matches: 8. The source of this sequence is a human donor with alopecia areata. The chain uses TRBV29-1 and TRBJ1-5, with 7 bases that match TRBD1. The sequences come from CD4+ T cells sorted from blood, collected at week 0. The CDR3 nucleotides are TGCAGCGGATCAGGGGGGAGGGATCAGCCCCAGCATTTT. The encoded protein is CSGSGGRDQPQHF.